The rows below give T cell receptor beta chains drawn from one sample of a study of T cell responses to AZD1222 COVID-19 vaccine. Profiled with immunoSEQ multiplex PCR; TCRdb holds only in-frame clones, not every one. Seen here are 130,000 or so clones, more than 85% observed once, and the top ten hold roughly 0.91%. The material sequenced was peripheral blood, taken on day 0 of AZD1222 vaccination. The receptors were sampled from an adult in good health. CDR3s include the opening cysteine and the closing phenylalanine or tryptophan. The order of the fields is V gene, clone size, J gene, D gene, CDR3 DNA, CDR3 protein. D genes are given only for firm matches. Clone size is not always given. Where it is, it says once, few, many or a class for expanded clones.

>TRBV7-3|.|TRBJ2-5|.
TGTGCCAGCAGCCCGATTGGCAGTCGAGTAGAGACCCAGTACTTC
CASSPIGSRVETQYF
>TRBV19|.|TRBJ1-1|.
TGTGCCAGTACCTTAATTGGACTGAACACTGAAGCTTTCTTT
CASTLIGLNTEAFF
>TRBV19|.|TRBJ2-1|.
TGTGCCAGTAGTACCGGTGCCGTCCGTAGGGATGAGCAGTTCTTC
CASSTGAVRRDEQFF
>TRBV5-6|.|TRBJ2-2|TRBD2
TGTGCCAGCAGCTTGGCCGGTCGACGGGGAGGGACCGGGGAGCTGTTTTTT
CASSLAGRRGGTGELFF
>TRBV5-8|.|TRBJ2-3|.
TGTGCCAGCAGGGCCGTAGGCACAGATACGCAGTATTTT
CASRAVGTDTQYF
>TRBV12-3/TRBV12-4|.|TRBJ2-4|.
TGTGCCAGCAGTTTCGGGAGTGACGTTCAGTACTTC
CASSFGSDVQYF
>TRBV12-3/TRBV12-4|.|TRBJ1-3|.
TGTGCCAGCACCCGGGGGGGAAACACCATATATTTT
CASTRGGNTIYF
>TRBV7-9|.|TRBJ2-1|.
TGTGCCAGCAGCTTAGCACAGGGAGGCCTCGAGAAGCAGTTCTTC
CASSLAQGGLEKQFF
>TRBV6-2/TRBV6-3|.|TRBJ2-3|.
TGTGCCAGCAGTAGCTTTGGAGATACGCAGTATTTT
CASSSFGDTQYF
>TRBV5-1|few|TRBJ1-1|.
TGCGCCAGCAGCTTGGGGAGGACTGAAGCTTTCTTT
CASSLGRTEAFF
>TRBV23-1|.|TRBJ2-1|.
TGCGCCAGCAGTCATACGGCGGGGCAGTATGATCCTGGCAATGAGCAGTTCTTC
CASSHTAGQYDPGNEQFF
>TRBV10-3|.|TRBJ1-5|.
TGTGCCATCAGTGAGGGAGGAGGCAATCAGCCCCAGCATTTT
CAISEGGGNQPQHF
>TRBV5-6|.|TRBJ1-1|.
TGTGCCAGCAGCTTGTTAGCAGGGTTTGGGAACACTGAAGCTTTCTTT
CASSLLAGFGNTEAFF
>TRBV7-2|.|TRBJ1-4|.
TGTGCCAGCAGCTTAGGAGGGCTCGGAGTCGGGGAACTGTTTTTT
CASSLGGLGVGELFF
>TRBV5-4|.|TRBJ1-2|.
TGTGCCAGCAGCTTAGGCGGGCTTAACTATGGCTACACCTTC
CASSLGGLNYGYTF
>TRBV5-1|.|TRBJ1-5|TRBD1
TGCGCCAGCAGCTTGACAGGGGGCAATCAGCCCCAGCATTTT
CASSLTGGNQPQHF
>TRBV11-3|few|TRBJ1-1|.
TGTGCCAGCAGCTTAGATGGACGGGGGGGGAGCACTGAAGCTTTCTTT
CASSLDGRGGSTEAFF
>TRBV7-9|.|TRBJ1-2|.
TGTGCCAGCAGCAAAGGGGGGACGGAAAACTATGGCTACACCTTC
CASSKGGTENYGYTF
>TRBV15|once|TRBJ1-1|.
TGTGCCACCAGCAGAGCTTCGGGAATCGCTTTCTTT
CATSRASGIAFF
>TRBV6-4|.|TRBJ2-2|.
TGTGCCAGCAGTGTCAACAGGGACGGGGAGCTGTTTTTT
CASSVNRDGELFF
>TRBV6-1|few|TRBJ1-4|.
TGTGCCAGCAGTGAAGCCGAAGGTACTAATGAAAAACTGTTTTTT
CASSEAEGTNEKLFF
>TRBV5-1|.|TRBJ1-3|.
TGCGCCAGCAGCTTGGGGTACGGTTCCTCTGGAAACACCATATATTTT
CASSLGYGSSGNTIYF
>TRBV11-2|.|TRBJ1-1|.
TGTGCCAGCAGCTTGTTTCAGGGGACTGAAGCTTTCTTT
CASSLFQGTEAFF
>TRBV10-3|once|TRBJ1-2|.
TGTGCCATCAGGGAGCAGGGTGCCTATGGCTACACCTTC
CAIREQGAYGYTF
>TRBV10-2|few|TRBJ2-3|TRBD1
TGCGCCAGCAGGCAGGGGGCGAATACGCAGTATTTT
CASRQGANTQYF
>TRBV4-1|few|TRBJ1-5|.
TGCGCCAGCAGCCAAACCCGAGGAGGGGGGATGAATCAGCCCCAGCATTTT
CASSQTRGGGMNQPQHF
>TRBV5-4|.|TRBJ1-3|.
TGTGCCAGCAGCTCCGGTGGGGCGGCGGGAAACACCATATATTTT
CASSSGGAAGNTIYF
>TRBV2|.|TRBJ2-1|TRBD1
TGTGCCAGCAGCCTCGGACAGGTGGAATACAATGAGCAGTTCTTC
CASSLGQVEYNEQFF